The clone carrying this T cell receptor beta chain rates as medium-sized (0.01 to 0.1%). One entry per CDR3 protein results from TCRdb running MiXCR on the reads. The sample lists about 4,900 distinct CDR3 sequences, around 8.1% occurring once. The sample comprised CD4+ T cells from synovial fluid. The sequence was obtained from a human donor with rheumatoid arthritis.

The CDR3 DNA sequence: TGTGCCTGGAGTGCCTCTCGTGCGAGCACAGATACGCAGTATTTT. Protein: CAWSASRASTDTQYF. The chain uses TRBV30 and TRBJ2-3; D is undetermined. V shed 1 base and J shed 0 bases, with 11 bases lying between them. The V gene's germline CDR1 is GTSNPN and CDR2 SVGIG (reference sequence). The CDR3 has 15 residues.